This T cell receptor beta chain was sequenced in a study of T cells after yellow fever vaccination. This CDR3 region has 15 residues. Germline CDR1 ENHRY, CDR2 SYGVKD. After removal of 10 bases from V and 1 base from J, the junction contained 10 bases not matched to a gene. The 5'RACE template-switching step produced TCR cDNA and added a universal primer site and UMIs. TCRdb re-called the 5' RACE reads with MiXCR, one entry per CDR3 protein. The sample carries tens of thousands of distinct CDR3 sequences, about 6% recorded once. Overall study findings and caveats: Abundant bulk-derived clonotypes could contaminate FACS-sorted repertoires. Post-booster samples contained most primary-vaccination clones (around 95% CD4, about 90% CD8). It was the secondary response that reached its peak faster, day 5 versus 15, but it was weaker.

This clonotype was counted many times. What it binds is not known. The receptor was derived from a man in his late teens or twenties who received the YFV17D yellow fever vaccine. Source: CD8+ T cells sorted from PBMCs, taken approximately 40 days after the first yellow fever vaccination. V and J are TRBV10-3 and TRBJ2-3, with TRBD2 matching over 8 bases. For the CDR3, the DNA is TGTGCCACCAACGAGCGGGGGCAGGGCACAGATACGCAGTATTTT. Protein product: CATNERGQGTDTQYF.